Below are 12 T cell receptor beta chains sequenced from a single sample in a study of T cells in Graves' hyperthyroidism and ophthalmopathy. TCR beta CDR3 region amplification was performed from RNA transcripts. The primer set for the first-round RT-PCR of the TCR CDR3 was HTBI. TCRdb reprocessed the multiplex PCR reads with MiXCR, giving one entry per CDR3 protein. The table shows about 460,000 distinct CDR3 sequences, with approximately 22% occurring only once. Sequences were obtained from blood. These receptors came from a woman in her seventies with Graves' ophthalmopathy.

The V call is TRBV6-1, the J call TRBJ2-7, with D possibly being TRBD1 or TRBD2 (5 bases each). The CDR3 has 12 amino acids. Germline values: CDR1 MNHNS, CDR2 SASEGT. V lost 6 bases to trimming and J lost 4 bases, with 10 bases between them. CDR3 nucleotide sequence: TGTGCCAGCAGGGGGACGGTTTACGAGCAGTACTTC. Amino acids: CASRGTVYEQYF.

The chain carries TRBV6-1 and TRBJ1-2; D is possibly TRBD1 (5 bases). V was pared by 3 bases and J by 4 bases, with 15 bases between. Germline assignment: CDR1 MNHNS and CDR2 SASEGT. The CDR3 loop spans 15 amino acids. The CDR3 DNA is TGTGCCAGCAGTGACCCGGGACTTAGCGCCTATGGCTACACCTTC. It yields the protein CASSDPGLSAYGYTF.

V gene TRBV19 combines with J gene TRBJ2-7; D is ambiguous. Germline V gene lookup returns CDR1 LNHDA and CDR2 SQIVND (reference sequence). The V end was cut by 8 bases, the J end by 2 bases, with 10 bases between. The CDR3 contains 12 residues. The CDR3 nucleotides read TGTGCCAGTCGCGGAGTTGCCTACGAGCAGTACTTC. Protein sequence: CASRGVAYEQYF. Combining the CDR3 with reference TRBV19 and TRBJ2-7 gives the whole variable domain DGGITQSPKYLFRKEGQNVTLSCEQNLNHDAMYWYRQDPGQGLRLIYYSQIVNDFQKGDIAEGYSVSREKKESFPLTVTSAQKNPTAFYLCASRGVAYEQYFGPGTRLTVT.

The chain carries TRBV6-1 and TRBJ2-1, with 8 bases matching TRBD2. V lost 3 bases to trimming and J lost 12 bases; unmatched junction nucleotides: 4. The CDR3 totals 12 residues. Germline V gene data show CDR1 as MNHNS and CDR2 as SASEGT. CDR3 nucleotide sequence: TGTGCCAGCAGTGATAGCGGGATCGCGCAGTTCTTC. It codes for CASSDSGIAQFF.

This clonotype turned up a few times. The chain joins TRBV6-1 to TRBJ1-5; D is unresolved. The CDR3 is made up of 15 amino acids. Germline V gives CDR1 MNHNS, CDR2 SASEGT. V lost 6 bases to trimming and J lost 0 bases, with 12 bases between them. The CDR3 region is CASSEWRYSNQPQHF. CDR3 DNA sequence: TGTGCCAGCAGCGAGTGGCGCTATAGCAATCAGCCCCAGCATTTT.

The gene calls are TRBV6-1 and TRBJ1-1, with D possibly matching TRBD1 (6 bases). Trimming pared 5 bases from V and 1 base from J, leaving 17 bases between. Germline loops: CDR1 MNHNS, CDR2 SASEGT. The CDR3 contains 16 residues. The CDR3 protein is CASSPDWGAWNTEAFF. In DNA form, the CDR3 reads TGTGCCAGCAGTCCCGACTGGGGGGCCTGGAACACTGAAGCTTTCTTT.

J is TRBJ2-1 and V is TRBV10-3; 7 bases align to TRBD1. Germline V CDR1 and CDR2: ENHRY, SYGVKD. V lost 5 bases and J lost 7; bases outside the gene matches: 5. The CDR3 length is 13 residues. The CDR3 coding sequence is TGTGCCATCAGTCGACAGGGTAGTAATGAGCAGTTCTTC. This gives the protein CAISRQGSNEQFF.

The J gene is TRBJ1-1, the V gene TRBV3-1; D call uncertain. The length of the CDR3 is 14 residues. Trimming pared 7 bases from V and 1 base from J, leaving 13 bases between. From germline, CDR1 is LGHDT and CDR2 YNNKEL (reference sequence). CDR3 sequence (DNA): TGTGCCAGCACTTTCTTTCTAAGGAACACTGAAGCTTTCTTT. Translation: CASTFFLRNTEAFF.

The chain combines TRBV20-1 with TRBJ1-5; 8 bases are shared with TRBD1. Germline CDR1 DFQATT, CDR2 SNEGSKA (reference sequence). V was clipped by 1 base and J by 1 base; unmatched bases: 9. The CDR3 spans 17 residues. The CDR3 DNA sequence: TGCAGTGCTAGAGCACGACTCCGGGACAGGAGCAATCAGCCCCAGCATTTT. Its protein product is CSARARLRDRSNQPQHF.

This clonotype was seen more than once but under ten times. The J gene is TRBJ1-2, the V gene TRBV24-1, with TRBD1 as a possible D gene (5 bases). Germline V gene data show CDR1 as KGHDR and CDR2 as SFDVKD. V gave up 3 bases and J gave up 8 bases, with 15 bases separating them. This CDR3 comprises 14 residues. CDR3 sequence reads: CATSDPAQGWGYTF. The CDR3 DNA is TGTGCCACCAGTGATCCGGCCCAGGGATGGGGCTACACCTTC.

The chain combines TRBV7-2 with TRBJ2-7; D is possibly TRBD1 (6 bases). The CDR3 has 14 amino acids. Trimming removed 7 bases at V and 3 bases at J, with 16 bases between. CDR1 SGHTA and CDR2 FQGNSA come from the germline V gene. The CDR3 bases are TGTGCCAGCACCCTCAGACAGGATAACTACGAGCAGTACTTC. This codes for CASTLRQDNYEQYF.

This chain uses TRBV19 with TRBJ2-1; TRBD1 or TRBD2 may be the D gene (5 bases each). V shed 0 bases and J shed 10 bases, with 7 bases lying between them. There are 12 residues in the CDR3. Germline V gives CDR1 LNHDA, CDR2 SQIVND (reference sequence). The CDR3: CASSIDRDEQFF. The CDR3 coding sequence is TGTGCCAGTAGTATAGACCGGGACGAGCAGTTCTTC.